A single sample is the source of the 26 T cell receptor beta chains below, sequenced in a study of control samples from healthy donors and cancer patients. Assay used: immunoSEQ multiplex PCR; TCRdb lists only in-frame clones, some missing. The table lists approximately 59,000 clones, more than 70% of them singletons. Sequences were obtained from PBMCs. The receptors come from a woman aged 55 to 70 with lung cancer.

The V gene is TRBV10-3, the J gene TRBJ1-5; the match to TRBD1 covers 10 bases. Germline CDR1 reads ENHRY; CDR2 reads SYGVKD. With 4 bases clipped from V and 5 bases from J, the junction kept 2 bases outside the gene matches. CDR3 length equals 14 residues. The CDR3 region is CAISGDRGYQPQHF. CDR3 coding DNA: TGTGCCATCAGTGGGGACAGGGGATATCAGCCCCAGCATTTT.

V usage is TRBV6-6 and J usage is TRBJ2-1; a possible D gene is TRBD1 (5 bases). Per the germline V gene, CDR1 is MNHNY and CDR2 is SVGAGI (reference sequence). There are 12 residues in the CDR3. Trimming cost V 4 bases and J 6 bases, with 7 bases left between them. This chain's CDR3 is CASSSDSNEQFF. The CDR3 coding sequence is TGTGCCAGCAGTTCCGACAGCAATGAGCAGTTCTTC.

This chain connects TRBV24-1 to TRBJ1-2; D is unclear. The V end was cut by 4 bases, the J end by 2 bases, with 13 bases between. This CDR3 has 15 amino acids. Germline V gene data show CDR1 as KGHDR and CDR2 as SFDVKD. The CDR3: CATSETNDGNYGYTF. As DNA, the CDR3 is TGTGCCACCAGTGAGACCAACGACGGGAACTATGGCTACACCTTC.

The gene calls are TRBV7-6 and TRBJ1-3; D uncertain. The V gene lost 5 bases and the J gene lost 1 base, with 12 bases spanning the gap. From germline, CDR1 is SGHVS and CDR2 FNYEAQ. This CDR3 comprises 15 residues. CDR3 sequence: CASSPIPGSGNTIYF. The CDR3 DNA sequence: TGTGCCAGCAGCCCCATTCCCGGGTCTGGAAACACCATATATTTT.

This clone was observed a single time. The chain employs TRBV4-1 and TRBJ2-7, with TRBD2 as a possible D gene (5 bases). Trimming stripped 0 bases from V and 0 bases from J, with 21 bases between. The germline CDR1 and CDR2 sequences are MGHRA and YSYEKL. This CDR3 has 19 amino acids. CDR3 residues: CASSQEGGSSYGFSYEQYF. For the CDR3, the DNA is TGCGCCAGCAGCCAAGAAGGCGGGTCATCGTACGGATTCTCCTACGAGCAGTACTTC.

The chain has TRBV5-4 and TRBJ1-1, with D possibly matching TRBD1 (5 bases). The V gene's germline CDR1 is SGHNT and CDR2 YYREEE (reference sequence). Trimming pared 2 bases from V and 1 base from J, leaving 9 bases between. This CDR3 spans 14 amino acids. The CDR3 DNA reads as TGTGCCAGCAGCTTAGGGGTCGGGAACACTGAAGCTTTCTTT. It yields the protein CASSLGVGNTEAFF.

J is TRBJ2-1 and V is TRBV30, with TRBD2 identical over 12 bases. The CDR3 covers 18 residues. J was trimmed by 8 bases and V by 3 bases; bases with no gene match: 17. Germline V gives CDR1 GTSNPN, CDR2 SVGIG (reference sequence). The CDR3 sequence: CAWRPTPVPSGRVYEQFF. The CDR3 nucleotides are TGTGCCTGGAGGCCAACCCCGGTGCCTAGCGGGAGGGTGTATGAGCAGTTCTTC. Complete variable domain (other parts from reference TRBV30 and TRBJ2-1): SQTIHQWPATLVQPVGSPLSLECTVEGTSNPNLYWYRQAAGRGLQLLFYSVGIGQISSEVPQNLSASRPQDRQFILSSKKLLLSDSGFYLCAWRPTPVPSGRVYEQFFGPGTRLTVL.

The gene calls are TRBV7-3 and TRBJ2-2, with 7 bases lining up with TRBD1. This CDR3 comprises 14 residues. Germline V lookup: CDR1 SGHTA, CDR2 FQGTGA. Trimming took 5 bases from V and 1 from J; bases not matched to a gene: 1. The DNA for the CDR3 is TGTGCCAGCAGCCGGACAGGGAACACCGGGGAGCTGTTTTTT. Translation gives CASSRTGNTGELFF.

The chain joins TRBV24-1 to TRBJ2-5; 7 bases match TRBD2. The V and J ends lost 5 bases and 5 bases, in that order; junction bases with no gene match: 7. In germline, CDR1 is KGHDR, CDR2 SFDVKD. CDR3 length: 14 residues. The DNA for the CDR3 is TGTGCCACCAGTGTGGGAGGGGTGCAGGAGACCCAGTACTTC. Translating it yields CATSVGGVQETQYF.

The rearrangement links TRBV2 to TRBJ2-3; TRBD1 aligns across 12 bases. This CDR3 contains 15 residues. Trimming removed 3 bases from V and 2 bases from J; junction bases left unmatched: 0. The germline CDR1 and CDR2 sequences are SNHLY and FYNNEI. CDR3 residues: CASSEGQGATDTQYF. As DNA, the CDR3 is TGTGCCAGCAGTGAGGGACAGGGGGCCACAGATACGCAGTATTTT. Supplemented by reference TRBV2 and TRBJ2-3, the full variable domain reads EPEVTQTPSHQVTQMGQEVILRCVPISNHLYFYWYRQILGQKVEFLVSFYNNEISEKSEIFDDQFSVERPDGSNFTLKIRSTKLEDSAMYFCASSEGQGATDTQYFGPGTRLTVL.

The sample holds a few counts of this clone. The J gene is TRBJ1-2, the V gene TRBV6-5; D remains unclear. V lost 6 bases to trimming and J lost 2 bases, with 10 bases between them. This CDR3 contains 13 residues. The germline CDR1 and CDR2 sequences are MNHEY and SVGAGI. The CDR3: CASRPTQNYGYTF. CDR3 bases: TGTGCCAGCAGACCCACCCAAAACTATGGCTACACCTTC.

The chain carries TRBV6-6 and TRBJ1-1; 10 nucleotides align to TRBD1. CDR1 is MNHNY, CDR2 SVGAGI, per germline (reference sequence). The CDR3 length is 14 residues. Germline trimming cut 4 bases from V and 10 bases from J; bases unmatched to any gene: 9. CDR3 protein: CASSSTGQGFGAFF. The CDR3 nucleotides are TGTGCCAGCAGTTCCACGGGACAGGGGTTTGGAGCTTTCTTT.

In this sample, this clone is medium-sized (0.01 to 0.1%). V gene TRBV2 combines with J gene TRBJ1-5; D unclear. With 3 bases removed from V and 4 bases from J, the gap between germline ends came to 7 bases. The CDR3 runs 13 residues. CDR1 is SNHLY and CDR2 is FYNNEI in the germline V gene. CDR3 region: CASSDVANQPQHF. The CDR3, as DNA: TGTGCCAGCAGTGACGTAGCTAATCAGCCCCAGCATTTT. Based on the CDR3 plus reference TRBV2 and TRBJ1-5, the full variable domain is EPEVTQTPSHQVTQMGQEVILRCVPISNHLYFYWYRQILGQKVEFLVSFYNNEISEKSEIFDDQFSVERPDGSNFTLKIRSTKLEDSAMYFCASSDVANQPQHFGDGTRLSIL.

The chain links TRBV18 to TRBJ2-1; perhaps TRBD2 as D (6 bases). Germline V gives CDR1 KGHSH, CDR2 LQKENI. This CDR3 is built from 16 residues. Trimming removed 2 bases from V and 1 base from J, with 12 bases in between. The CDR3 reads CASSPGSGRSYNEQFF. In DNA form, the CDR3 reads TGTGCCAGCTCACCAGGGTCAGGGAGGTCCTACAATGAGCAGTTCTTC. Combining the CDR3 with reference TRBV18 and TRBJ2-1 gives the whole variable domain NAGVMQNPRHLVRRRGQEARLRCSPMKGHSHVYWYRQLPEEGLKFMVYLQKENIIDESGMPKERFSAEFPKEGPSILRIQQVVRGDSAAYFCASSPGSGRSYNEQFFGPGTRLTVL.

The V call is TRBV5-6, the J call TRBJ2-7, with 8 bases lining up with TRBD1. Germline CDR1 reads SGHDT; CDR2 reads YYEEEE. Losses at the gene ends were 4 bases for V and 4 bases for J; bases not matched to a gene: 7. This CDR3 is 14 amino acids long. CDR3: CASSEDREAYEQYF. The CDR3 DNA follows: TGTGCCAGCAGCGAGGACAGGGAAGCTTACGAGCAGTACTTC.

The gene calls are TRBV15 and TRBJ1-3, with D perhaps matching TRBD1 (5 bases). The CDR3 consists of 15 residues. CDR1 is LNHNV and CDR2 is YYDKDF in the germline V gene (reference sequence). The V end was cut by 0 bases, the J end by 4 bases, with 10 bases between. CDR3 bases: TGTGCCACCAGCAGAGACGGCAGGGAAGGAAACACCATATATTTT. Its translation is CATSRDGREGNTIYF.

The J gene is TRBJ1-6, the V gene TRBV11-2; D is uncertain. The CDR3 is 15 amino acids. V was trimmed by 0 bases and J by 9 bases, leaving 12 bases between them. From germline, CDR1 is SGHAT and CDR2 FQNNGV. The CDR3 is CASSLDYRQSSPLHF. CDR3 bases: TGTGCCAGCAGCTTAGATTATAGGCAGTCTTCACCCCTCCACTTT.

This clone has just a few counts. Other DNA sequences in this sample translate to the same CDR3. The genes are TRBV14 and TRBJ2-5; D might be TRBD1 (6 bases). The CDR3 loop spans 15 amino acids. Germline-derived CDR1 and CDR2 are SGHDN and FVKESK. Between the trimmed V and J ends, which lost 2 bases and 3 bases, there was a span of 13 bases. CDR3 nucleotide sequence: TGTGCCAGCAGCCAACTAGGGGCAGGGGAAGAGACCCAGTACTTC. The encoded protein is CASSQLGAGEETQYF.

The CDR3 protein is CASSATGGTEAFF. CDR3 coding DNA: TGTGCCAGCAGCGCAACAGGGGGCACTGAAGCTTTCTTT. This chain connects TRBV9 to TRBJ1-1; 8 positions match TRBD1. The length of the CDR3 is 13 residues. Germline CDR1 and CDR2: SGDLS and YYNGEE. V was clipped by 3 bases and J by 4 bases; unmatched bases: 2.

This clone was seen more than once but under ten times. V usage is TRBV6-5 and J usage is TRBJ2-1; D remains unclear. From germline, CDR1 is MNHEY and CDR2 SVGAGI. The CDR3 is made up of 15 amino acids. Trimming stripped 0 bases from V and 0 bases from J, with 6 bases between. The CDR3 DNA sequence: TGTGCCAGCAGTTACTCGCCGTCCTCCTACAATGAGCAGTTCTTC. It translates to CASSYSPSSYNEQFF.

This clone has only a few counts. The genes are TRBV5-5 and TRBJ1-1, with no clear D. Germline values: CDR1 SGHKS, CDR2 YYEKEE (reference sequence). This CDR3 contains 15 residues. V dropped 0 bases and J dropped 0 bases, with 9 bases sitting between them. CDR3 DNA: TGTGCCAGCAGCTTGGCCGCGAACATGAACACTGAAGCTTTCTTT. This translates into CASSLAANMNTEAFF. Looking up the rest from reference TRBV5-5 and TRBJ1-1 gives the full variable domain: DAGVTQSPTHLIKTRGQQVTLRCSPISGHKSVSWYQQVLGQGPQFIFQYYEKEERGRGNFPDRFSARQFPNYSSELNVNALLLGDSALYLCASSLAANMNTEAFFGQGTRLTVV.

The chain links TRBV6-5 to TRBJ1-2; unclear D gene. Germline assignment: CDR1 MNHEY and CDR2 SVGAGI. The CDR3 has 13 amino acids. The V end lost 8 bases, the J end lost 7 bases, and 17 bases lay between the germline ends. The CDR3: CASGDGGSIGYTF. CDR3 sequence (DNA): TGTGCCAGCGGAGACGGTGGGTCTATTGGCTACACCTTC.

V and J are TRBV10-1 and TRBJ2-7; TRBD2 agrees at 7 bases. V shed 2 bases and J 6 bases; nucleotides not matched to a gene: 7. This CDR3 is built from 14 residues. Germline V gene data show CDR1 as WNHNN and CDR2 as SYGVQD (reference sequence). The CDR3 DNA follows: TGCGCCAGCAGTGAGACGGGGGGAGGGTTCGAGCAGTACTTC. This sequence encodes CASSETGGGFEQYF.

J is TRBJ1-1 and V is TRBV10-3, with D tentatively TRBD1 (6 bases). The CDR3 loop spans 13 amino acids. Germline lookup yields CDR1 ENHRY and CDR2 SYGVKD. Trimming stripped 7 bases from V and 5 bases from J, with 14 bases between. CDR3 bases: TGTGCCATCAAACTCGGACAGACGACTGAAGCTTTCTTT. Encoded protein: CAIKLGQTTEAFF.

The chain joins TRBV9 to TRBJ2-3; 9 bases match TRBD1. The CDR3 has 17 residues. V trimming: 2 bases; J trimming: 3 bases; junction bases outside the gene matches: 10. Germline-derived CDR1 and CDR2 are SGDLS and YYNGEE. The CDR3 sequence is CASSVQAGTGKTDTQYF. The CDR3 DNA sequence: TGTGCCAGCAGCGTCCAAGCCGGGACAGGGAAAACAGATACGCAGTATTTT.

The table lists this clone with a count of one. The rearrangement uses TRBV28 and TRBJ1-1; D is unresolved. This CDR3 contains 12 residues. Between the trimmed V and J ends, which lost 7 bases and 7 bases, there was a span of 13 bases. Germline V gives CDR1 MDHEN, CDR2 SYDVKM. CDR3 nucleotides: TGTGCCAGCACCACCTCCAAGGATGAAGCTTTCTTT. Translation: CASTTSKDEAFF.